These 8 T cell receptor beta chains were all obtained from the same sample, sequenced in a study of glioma-infiltrating T cells after dendritic cell vaccination. This table comes from immunoSEQ multiplex PCR, and its TCRdb copy is limited to in-frame clones, with some not included. The table has 90,000 or so clones, approximately 81% seen once. The sample consisted of blood, taken before dendritic cell vaccination. The receptors come from a human donor with glioblastoma.

The chain employs TRBV20-1 and TRBJ2-1; D is unclear. CDR3 length: 11 amino acids. From germline, CDR1 is DFQATT and CDR2 SNEGSKA (reference sequence). The V end lost 0 bases, the J end lost 9 bases, and 6 bases lay between the germline ends. CDR3 DNA sequence: TGCAGTGCTAGAGACTGGCTTGAGCAGTTCTTC. It encodes CSARDWLEQFF.

The chain joins TRBV7-9 to TRBJ2-3; 11 positions agree with TRBD2. Germline values: CDR1 SEHNR, CDR2 FQNEAQ (reference sequence). There are 16 residues in the CDR3. Germline trimming cut 5 bases from V and 2 bases from J; bases unmatched to any gene: 6. In DNA, the CDR3 is TGTGCCAGCAGCCGTATAGCGGGAGGGCCCACAGATACGCAGTATTTT. Protein product: CASSRIAGGPTDTQYF.

To note about this clone: A read error may account for a junction end that differs from germline. The J gene is TRBJ2-7, the V gene TRBV19; TRBD2 is a possible D gene (6 bases). CDR1 and CDR2 (germline): LNHDA, SQIVND (reference sequence). The CDR3 is 14 residues long. The CDR3 DNA sequence: TGTGCCAGTAGTGACAGAAGACCTCCGCGGGACTTCTGCTTC. Its protein is CASSDRRPPRDFCF.

The chain carries TRBV2 and TRBJ1-2; D gene ambiguous. This CDR3 has 13 residues. Germline CDR1 and CDR2: SNHLY and FYNNEI. V lost 3 bases and J 5 bases, leaving 10 bases between the germline ends. CDR3 region: CASSDGSTYGYTF. DNA for the CDR3: TGTGCCAGCAGTGACGGGTCTACATATGGCTACACCTTC.

This chain links TRBV5-1 with TRBJ2-1; possible D gene TRBD2, 5 bases. The CDR3 consists of 15 residues. CDR1 is SGHRS and CDR2 is YFSETQ in the germline V gene. V shed 4 bases and J shed 7 bases, with 18 bases lying between them. The CDR3 loop is CASSPSQEVGNEQFF. DNA of the CDR3: TGCGCCAGCAGCCCATCCCAGGAGGTAGGAAATGAGCAGTTCTTC.

The J gene is TRBJ1-2, the V gene TRBV6-5; D is unclear. The V gene's germline CDR1 is MNHEY and CDR2 SVGAGI. This CDR3 comprises 13 residues. Between the trimmed V and J ends, which lost 5 bases and 1 base, there was a span of 8 bases. Here the CDR3 reads CASSPAGNYGYTF. CDR3 coding DNA: TGTGCCAGCAGTCCGGCGGGTAACTATGGCTACACCTTC.

The chain links TRBV5-1 to TRBJ2-1; 16 nucleotides line up with TRBD2. Germline assignment: CDR1 SGHRS and CDR2 YFSETQ. The CDR3 has 17 residues. V dropped 3 bases and J dropped 2; count of bases not matched to a gene: 2. This chain's CDR3 is CASSWGLAGGAYNEQFF. DNA for the CDR3: TGCGCCAGCAGCTGGGGACTAGCGGGGGGGGCCTACAATGAGCAGTTCTTC. The variable domain in full, completed from reference TRBV5-1 and TRBJ2-1, reads KAGVTQTPRYLIKTRGQQVTLSCSPISGHRSVSWYQQTPGQGLQFLFEYFSETQRNKGNFPGRFSGRQFSNSRSEMNVSTLELGDSALYLCASSWGLAGGAYNEQFFGPGTRLTVL.

The V call is TRBV5-4, the J call TRBJ2-7, with D maybe TRBD1 (6 bases). The CDR3 sequence is 13 residues long. V was clipped by 0 bases and J by 5 bases, with 9 bases between them. The germline CDR1 and CDR2 sequences are SGHNT and YYREEE (reference sequence). The CDR3 region is CASSLGTANEQYF. In DNA, the CDR3 is TGTGCCAGCAGCTTGGGGACAGCCAACGAGCAGTACTTC.